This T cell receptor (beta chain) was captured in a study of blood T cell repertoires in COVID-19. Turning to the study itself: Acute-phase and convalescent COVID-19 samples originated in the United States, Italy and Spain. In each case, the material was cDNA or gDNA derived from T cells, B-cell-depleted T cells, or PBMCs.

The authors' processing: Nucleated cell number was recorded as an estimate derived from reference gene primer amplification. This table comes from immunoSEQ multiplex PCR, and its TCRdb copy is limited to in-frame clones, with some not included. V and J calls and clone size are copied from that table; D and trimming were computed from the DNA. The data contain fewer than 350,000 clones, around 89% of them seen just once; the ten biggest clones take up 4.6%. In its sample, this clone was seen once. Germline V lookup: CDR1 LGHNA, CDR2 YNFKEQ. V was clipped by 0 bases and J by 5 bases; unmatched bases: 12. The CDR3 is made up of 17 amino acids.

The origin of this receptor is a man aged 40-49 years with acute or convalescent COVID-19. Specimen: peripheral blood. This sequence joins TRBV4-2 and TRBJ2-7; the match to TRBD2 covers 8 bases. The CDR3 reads CASSQELGGGFLDEQYF. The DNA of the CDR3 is TGTGCCAGCAGCCAAGAACTGGGCGGGGGGTTCCTTGACGAGCAGTACTTC.